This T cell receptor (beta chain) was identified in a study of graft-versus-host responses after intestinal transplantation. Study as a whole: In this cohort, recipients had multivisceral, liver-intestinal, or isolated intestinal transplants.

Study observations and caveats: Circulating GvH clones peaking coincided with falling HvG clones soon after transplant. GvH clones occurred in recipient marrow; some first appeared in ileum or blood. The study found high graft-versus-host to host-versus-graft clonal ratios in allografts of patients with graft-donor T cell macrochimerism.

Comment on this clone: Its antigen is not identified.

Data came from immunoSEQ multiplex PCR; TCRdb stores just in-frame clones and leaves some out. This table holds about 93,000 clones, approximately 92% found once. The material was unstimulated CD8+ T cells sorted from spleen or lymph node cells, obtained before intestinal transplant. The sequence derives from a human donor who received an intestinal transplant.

The CDR3 reads CASSVEAGSQPQHF. Written as DNA, the CDR3 is TGTGCCAGCAGCGTAGAGGCAGGGTCTCAGCCCCAGCATTTT. The rearrangement links TRBV7-6 to TRBJ1-5; a possible D gene is TRBD1 (5 bases). CDR1 is SGHVS and CDR2 is FNYEAQ in the germline V gene. With 5 bases removed from V and 6 bases from J, the gap between germline ends came to 14 bases. The CDR3 consists of 14 residues.